Below, one TCR beta chain is given with its context. Trimming shortened V by 4 bases and J by 2 bases, and 14 bases separated the two germline ends. The CDR3 runs 15 residues. Germline lookup yields CDR1 MDHEN and CDR2 SYDVKM. The table came from immunoSEQ multiplex PCR; TCRdb's copy has only in-frame clones and leaves some out. Among fewer than 350,000 clones listed, roughly 85% were seen once. Those enrolled, adults aged about 18 to 95 years, came from 24 US areas. These data come from a study of blood T cell repertoires in COVID-19. The source material was PBMCs or T cells enriched from blood (not recorded which). The chain has TRBV28 and TRBJ1-1, with D tentatively TRBD1 (5 bases). The origin of this receptor is a middle-aged woman who had recovered from COVID-19. The CDR3 bases are TGTGCCAGCAGTTCCGATGGACAACCTAACACTGAAGCTTTCTTT. Translating gives CASSSDGQPNTEAFF. The whole variable domain, remainder taken from reference TRBV28 and TRBJ1-1, is DVKVTQSSRYLVKRTGEKVFLECVQDMDHENMFWYRQDPGLGLRLIYFSYDVKMKEKGDIPEGYSVSREKKERFSLILESASTNQTSMYLCASSSDGQPNTEAFFGQGTRLTVV.